This note documents a single T cell receptor beta chain sequence. The V and J ends lost 4 bases and 5 bases respectively, with 14 bases between them. Germline CDR1 reads ENHRY; CDR2 reads SYGVKD. CDR3 size: 14 residues. When samples were unsorted, roughly 91 million PBMCs were used for genomic DNA. Assay used: immunoSEQ multiplex PCR; TCRdb lists only in-frame clones, some missing. The data show roughly 500,000 clones, with 60% to 85% seen just once and roughly 13% held by the top ten. This entry comes from a study of shared clonotypes between healthy human individuals. The chain carries TRBV10-3 and TRBJ2-5, with D perhaps matching TRBD1 or TRBD2 (5 bases each). This clonotype was obtained from a woman aged 40-49 years in good health. Some clones in this sample may be carry-over from other donors' samples. The sample taken for sequencing was PBMCs. Here the CDR3 DNA reads TGTGCCATCAGTGCGGGGCAGATCGGCGAGACCCAGTACTTC. Translation: CAISAGQIGETQYF.